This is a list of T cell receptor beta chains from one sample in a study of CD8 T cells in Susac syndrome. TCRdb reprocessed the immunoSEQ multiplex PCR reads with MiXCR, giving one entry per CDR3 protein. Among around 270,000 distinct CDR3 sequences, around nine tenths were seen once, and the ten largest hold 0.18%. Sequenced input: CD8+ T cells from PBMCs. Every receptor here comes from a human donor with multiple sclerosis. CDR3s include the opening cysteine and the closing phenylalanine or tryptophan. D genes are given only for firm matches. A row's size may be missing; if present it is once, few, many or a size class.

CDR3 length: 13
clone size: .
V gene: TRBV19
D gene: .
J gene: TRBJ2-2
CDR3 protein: CASKGTAPGELFF
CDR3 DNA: TGTGCCAGTAAGGGGACTGCCCCCGGGGAGCTGTTTTTT

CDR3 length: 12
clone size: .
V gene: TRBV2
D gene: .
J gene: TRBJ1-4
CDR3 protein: CASWQGYEKLFF
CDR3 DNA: TGTGCCAGCTGGCAGGGTTATGAAAAACTGTTTTTT

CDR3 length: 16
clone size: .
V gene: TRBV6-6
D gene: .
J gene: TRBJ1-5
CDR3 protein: CASSYSEGDSNQPQHF
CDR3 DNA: TGTGCCAGCAGTTACTCGGAAGGGGATAGCAATCAGCCCCAGCATTTT

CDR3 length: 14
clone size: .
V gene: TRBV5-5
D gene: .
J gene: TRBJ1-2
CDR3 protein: CASSLGDGNYGYTF
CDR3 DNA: TGTGCCAGCAGCTTGGGGGACGGTAACTATGGCTACACCTTC

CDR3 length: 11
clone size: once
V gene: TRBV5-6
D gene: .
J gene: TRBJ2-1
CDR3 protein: CASSLGIVATF
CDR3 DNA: TGTGCCAGCAGCTTGGGTATCGTGGCGACCTTC

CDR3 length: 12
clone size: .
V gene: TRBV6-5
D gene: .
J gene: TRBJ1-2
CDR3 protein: CASRGSAGGYTF
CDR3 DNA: TGTGCCAGCAGAGGGAGTGCGGGTGGCTACACCTTC

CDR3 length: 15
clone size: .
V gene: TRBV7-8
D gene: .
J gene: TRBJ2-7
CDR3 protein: CASSLGSGDVYEQYF
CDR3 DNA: TGTGCCAGCAGCTTAGGGTCCGGGGATGTATACGAGCAGTACTTC

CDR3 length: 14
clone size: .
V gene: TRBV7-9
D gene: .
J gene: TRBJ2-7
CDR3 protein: CASSLGTRTYEQYF
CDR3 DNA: TGTGCCAGCAGCTTAGGTACTAGGACCTACGAGCAGTACTTC

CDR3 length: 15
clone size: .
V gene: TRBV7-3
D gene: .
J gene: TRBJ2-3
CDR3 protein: CASSLSPLHGDTQYF
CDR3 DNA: TGTGCCAGCAGCTTATCCCCCTTGCACGGAGATACGCAGTATTTT

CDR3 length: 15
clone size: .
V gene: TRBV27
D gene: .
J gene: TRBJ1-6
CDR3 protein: CASSLSFTVISPLHF
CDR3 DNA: TGTGCCAGCAGTTTATCGTTTACGGTTATTTCACCCCTCCACTTT

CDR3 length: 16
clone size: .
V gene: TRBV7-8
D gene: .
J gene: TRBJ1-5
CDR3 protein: CASSLAAGALYQPQHF
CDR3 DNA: TGTGCCAGCAGCTTAGCGGCCGGGGCTCTATATCAGCCCCAGCATTTT

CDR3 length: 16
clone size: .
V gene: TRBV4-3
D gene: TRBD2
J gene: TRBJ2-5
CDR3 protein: CASSRLAGGRQETQYF
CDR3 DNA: TGCGCCAGCAGCCGACTAGCGGGGGGGAGGCAAGAGACCCAGTACTTC

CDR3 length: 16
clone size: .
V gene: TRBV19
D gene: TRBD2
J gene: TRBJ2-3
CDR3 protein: CASSTFLAGSTDTQYF
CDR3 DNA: TGTGCCAGTAGTACCTTCCTAGCGGGGAGCACAGATACGCAGTATTTT

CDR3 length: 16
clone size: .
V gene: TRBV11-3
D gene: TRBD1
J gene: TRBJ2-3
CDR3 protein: CASSPRTGGSTDTQYF
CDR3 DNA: TGTGCCAGCAGCCCCCGGACAGGGGGGTCGACAGATACGCAGTATTTT

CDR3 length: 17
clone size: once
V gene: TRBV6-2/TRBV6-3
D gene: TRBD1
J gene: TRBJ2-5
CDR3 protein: CASSSNTGAHYQETQYF
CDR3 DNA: TGTGCCAGCAGTTCGAACACAGGGGCGCATTACCAAGAGACCCAGTACTTC

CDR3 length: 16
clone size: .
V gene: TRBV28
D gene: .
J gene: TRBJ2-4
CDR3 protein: CASSVDREGVENIQYF
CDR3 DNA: TGTGCCAGCAGTGTCGACAGGGAGGGCGTGGAAAACATTCAGTACTTC

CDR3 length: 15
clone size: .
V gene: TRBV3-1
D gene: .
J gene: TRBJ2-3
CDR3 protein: CASTPRQTQTDTQYF
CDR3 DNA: TGTGCCAGCACCCCACGACAGACCCAAACAGATACGCAGTATTTT

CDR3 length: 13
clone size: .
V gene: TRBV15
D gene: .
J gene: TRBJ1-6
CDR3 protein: CATSRYRGSPLHF
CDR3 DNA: TGTGCCACCAGCAGATATCGGGGTTCACCCCTCCACTTT

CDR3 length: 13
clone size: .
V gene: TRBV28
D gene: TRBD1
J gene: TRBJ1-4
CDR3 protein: CASSGQGEEKLFF
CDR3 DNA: TGTGCCAGCAGTGGACAGGGCGAGGAAAAACTGTTTTTT

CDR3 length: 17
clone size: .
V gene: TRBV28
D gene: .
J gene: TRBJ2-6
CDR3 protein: CASSSGETFSGANVLTF
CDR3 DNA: TGTGCCAGCAGTTCAGGGGAGACCTTCTCTGGGGCCAACGTCCTGACTTTC

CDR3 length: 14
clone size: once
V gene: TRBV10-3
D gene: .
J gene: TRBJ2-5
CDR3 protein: CAISESMTQETQYF
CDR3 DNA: TGTGCCATCAGTGAGTCGATGACCCAAGAGACCCAGTACTTC

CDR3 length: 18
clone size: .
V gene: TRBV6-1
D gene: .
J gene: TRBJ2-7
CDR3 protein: CASTKNRAFLPTDDEQYF
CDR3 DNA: TGTGCCAGCACCAAAAACAGGGCATTTTTGCCTACGGACGACGAGCAGTACTTC

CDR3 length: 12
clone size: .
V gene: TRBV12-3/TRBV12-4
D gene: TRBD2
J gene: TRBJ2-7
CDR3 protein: CASREGRYEQYF
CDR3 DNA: TGTGCCAGCCGGGAGGGCAGGTACGAGCAGTACTTC

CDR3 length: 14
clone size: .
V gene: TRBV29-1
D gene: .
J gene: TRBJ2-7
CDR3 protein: CSVETAGGTYEQYF
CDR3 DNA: TGCAGCGTTGAAACGGCGGGCGGTACCTACGAGCAGTACTTC

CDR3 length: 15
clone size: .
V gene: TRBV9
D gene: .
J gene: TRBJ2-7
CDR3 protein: CASSVGLAPTYEQYF
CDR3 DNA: TGTGCCAGCAGCGTAGGTCTAGCGCCCACCTACGAGCAGTACTTC

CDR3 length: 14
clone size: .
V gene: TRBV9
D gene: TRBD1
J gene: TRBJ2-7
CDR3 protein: CASSGQGSTYEQYF
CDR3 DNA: TGTGCCAGCAGCGGACAGGGCTCAACCTACGAGCAGTACTTC

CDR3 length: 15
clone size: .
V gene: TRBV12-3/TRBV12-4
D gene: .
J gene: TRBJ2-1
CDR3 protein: CASSESRGQHNEQFF
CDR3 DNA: TGTGCCAGCAGCGAATCCCGGGGGCAGCACAATGAGCAGTTCTTC

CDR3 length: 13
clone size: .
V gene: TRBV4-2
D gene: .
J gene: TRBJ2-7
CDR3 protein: CASSLGWMYEQYF
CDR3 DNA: TGTGCCAGCAGCCTGGGGTGGATGTACGAGCAGTACTTC

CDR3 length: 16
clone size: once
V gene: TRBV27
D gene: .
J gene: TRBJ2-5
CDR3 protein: CASSHLGGISQETQYF
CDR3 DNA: TGTGCCAGCAGTCACCTCGGCGGGATAAGCCAAGAGACCCAGTACTTC

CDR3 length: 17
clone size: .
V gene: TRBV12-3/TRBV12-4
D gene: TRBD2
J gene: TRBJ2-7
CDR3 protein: CASSLSLAGDHSYEQYF
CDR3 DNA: TGTGCCAGCAGTTTGTCCCTAGCGGGGGACCACTCCTACGAGCAGTACTTC

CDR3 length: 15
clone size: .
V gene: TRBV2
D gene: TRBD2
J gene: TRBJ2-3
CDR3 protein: CASQRTSGVTDTQYF
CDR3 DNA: TGTGCCAGCCAGAGGACTAGCGGGGTCACAGATACGCAGTATTTT

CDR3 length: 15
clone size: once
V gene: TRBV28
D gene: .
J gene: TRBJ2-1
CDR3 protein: CASRLGSGTYNEQFF
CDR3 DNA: TGTGCCAGCCGCCTAGGCAGCGGTACCTACAATGAGCAGTTCTTC

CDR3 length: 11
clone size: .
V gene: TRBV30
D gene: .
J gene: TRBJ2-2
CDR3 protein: CAWILTGELFF
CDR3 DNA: TGTGCCTGGATACTCACCGGGGAGCTGTTTTTT

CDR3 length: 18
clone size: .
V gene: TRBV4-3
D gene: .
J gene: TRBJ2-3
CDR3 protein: CASSQDNSRGGNTDTQYF
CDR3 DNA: TGCGCCAGCAGCCAAGATAATTCTCGGGGAGGAAACACAGATACGCAGTATTTT

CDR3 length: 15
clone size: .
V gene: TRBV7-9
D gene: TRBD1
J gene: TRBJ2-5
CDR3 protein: CASSRPTGQEETQYF
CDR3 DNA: TGTGCCAGCAGCCGTCCTACAGGACAGGAAGAGACCCAGTACTTC

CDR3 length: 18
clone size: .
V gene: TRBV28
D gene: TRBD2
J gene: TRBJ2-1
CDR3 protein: CASSFLSWGLAGENEQFF
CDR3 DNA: TGTGCCAGCAGTTTTCTCTCTTGGGGACTAGCGGGGGAAAATGAGCAGTTCTTC

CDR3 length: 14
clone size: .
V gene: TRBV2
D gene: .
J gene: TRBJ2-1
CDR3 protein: CASQEGGVDNEQFF
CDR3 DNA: TGTGCCAGTCAGGAGGGAGGCGTTGACAATGAGCAGTTCTTC

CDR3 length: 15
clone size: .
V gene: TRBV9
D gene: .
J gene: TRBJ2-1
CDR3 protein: CASSIRLTGYNEQFF
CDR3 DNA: TGTGCCAGCAGCATAAGATTGACCGGCTACAATGAGCAGTTCTTC

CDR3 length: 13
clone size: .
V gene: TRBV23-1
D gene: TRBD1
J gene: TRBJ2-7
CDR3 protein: CASSQSKDRAMYF
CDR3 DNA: TGCGCCAGCAGTCAGTCCAAGGACAGGGCGATGTACTTC

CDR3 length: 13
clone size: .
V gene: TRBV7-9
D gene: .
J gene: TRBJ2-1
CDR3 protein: CASSPMGYNEQFF
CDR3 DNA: TGTGCCAGCAGCCCGATGGGATACAATGAGCAGTTCTTC